The rows below give T cell receptor beta chains drawn from one sample of a study of cytomegalovirus exposure and HLA in healthy donors. The repertoire was sequenced with immunoSEQ multiplex PCR; TCRdb's copy has only in-frame clones and lacks some. Counted here are around 120,000 clones, roughly 69% occurring once; the ten biggest clones make up about 2.5%. Material: PBMCs. These receptors originate from a man aged 50-60 years in good health and CMV-seropositive. The CDR3 runs from the conserved cysteine through the conserved F or W. The D gene is left open where the match is weak. Some rows mark clone size as missing; the rest say once, few, many or name a class of expanded clone.

>TRBJ1-5|-|large|TRBV6-6|14
TGTGCCAGCAGTTACGGCCCGCCCCCTCAGCCCCAGCATTTT
CASSYGPPPQPQHF
>TRBJ1-2|-|-|TRBV19|13
TGTGCCAGTAGTACCGCACAGAACTATGGCTACACCTTC
CASSTAQNYGYTF
>TRBJ1-2|-|-|TRBV9|15
TGTGCCAGCAGCTTAACCCTTAGGGGCGACTATGGCTACACCTTC
CASSLTLRGDYGYTF
>TRBJ1-4|TRBD1|-|TRBV28|15
TGTGCCAGCAGCACGAGACAGGGTCTTAATGAAAAACTGTTTTTT
CASSTRQGLNEKLFF
>TRBJ2-3|-|-|TRBV10-3|15
TGTGCCATCAGTTTGGAGGGGGGGCCGACAGATACGCAGTATTTT
CAISLEGGPTDTQYF
>TRBJ2-1|-|-|TRBV6-5|15
TGTGCCAGCAGATTCCATAGTGGAGGAAGCAATGAGCAGTTCTTC
CASRFHSGGSNEQFF
>TRBJ1-2|-|-|TRBV29-1|13
TGCAGCGTTGTGGTCAGGGGTAGATATGGCTACACCTTC
CSVVVRGRYGYTF
>TRBJ1-3|-|-|TRBV4-1|17
TGCGCCAGCAGCCCCATTACCTTCGGTTTCTCTGGAAACACCATATATTTT
CASSPITFGFSGNTIYF
>TRBJ2-5|TRBD1|-|TRBV2|14
TGTGCCAGCAGGGACGGGACAGGAGGGGAGACCCAGTACTTC
CASRDGTGGETQYF
>TRBJ1-1|-|once|TRBV7-9|15
TGTGCCAGCAGCCCCATTGGGGGAGGGTACACTGAAGCTTTCTTT
CASSPIGGGYTEAFF
>TRBJ2-3|-|few|TRBV12-5|13
TGTGCTAGTGGTTCCTCAGGTGTAGATACGCAGTATTTT
CASGSSGVDTQYF
>TRBJ2-5|TRBD1|-|TRBV19|15
TGTGCCAGTAGTATCGGACGAAGGGGGCCGGAGACCCAGTACTTC
CASSIGRRGPETQYF
>TRBJ2-2|-|-|TRBV5-1|13
TGCGCCAGCAGCTTACTGTCGGGCGGGGAGCTGTTTTTT
CASSLLSGGELFF
>TRBJ1-5|TRBD1|-|TRBV5-6|14
TGTGCCAGCAACACAGGGGGCAAAGGGCAGCCCCAGCATTTT
CASNTGGKGQPQHF
>TRBJ2-7|-|-|TRBV5-1|15
TGCGCCAGCAGCTTGGGGGGGGACGCTACCTACGAGCAGTACTTC
CASSLGGDATYEQYF
>TRBJ2-2|TRBD2|-|TRBV5-4|17
TGTGCCAGCAGCCCGGGACTAGCGGGAGATAGGACCGGGGAGCTGTTTTTT
CASSPGLAGDRTGELFF
>TRBJ1-2|TRBD1|-|TRBV27|16
TGTGCCAGCAGTTCGTTCAGGGGGCGGGCTAACTATGGCTACACCTTC
CASSSFRGRANYGYTF
>TRBJ2-7|TRBD1|-|TRBV12-5|14
TGTGCTAGTGGTTTGGGGACAGGGGGCGACGAGCAGTACTTC
CASGLGTGGDEQYF
>TRBJ2-5|TRBD2|-|TRBV5-1|15
TGCGCCAGCAGAGAGACTAGCGGGGCCCCGGAGACCCAGTACTTC
CASRETSGAPETQYF
>TRBJ2-2|-|-|TRBV9|14
TGTGCCAGCAGCCCCGAGGTGCTGGCCGGGGAGCTGTTTTTT
CASSPEVLAGELFF
>TRBJ1-1|TRBD1|once|TRBV6-4|16
TGTGCCAGTCGAGATAATCCGGGACAGGGAGGCGCTGAAGCTTTCTTT
CASRDNPGQGGAEAFF
>TRBJ1-1|TRBD1|few|TRBV27|13
TGTGCCAGCAGTAACAGGGGGCAGGGTGAAGCTTTCTTT
CASSNRGQGEAFF
>TRBJ1-6|TRBD1|-|TRBV2|15
TGTGCCAGCAGTGAATCAGTGACAGGGTCTTCACCCCTCCACTTT
CASSESVTGSSPLHF
>TRBJ2-7|TRBD1|-|TRBV15|16
TGTGCCACCAGCAGAGGGGGTGGGACAGGCATCTACGAGCAGTACTTC
CATSRGGGTGIYEQYF
>TRBJ2-7|-|-|TRBV5-1|13
TGCGCCAGCAGTTCCCCCCCCACCTACGAGCAGTACTTC
CASSSPPTYEQYF
>TRBJ2-3|TRBD2|once|TRBV2|16
TGTGCCAGCAGTTATAGCGGGAGGGGAGGTAGGAATACGCAGTATTTT
CASSYSGRGGRNTQYF
>TRBJ1-4|TRBD1|once|TRBV7-9|15
TGTTCCAGCAGCTTCCAGGGGGGCGCCAATGAAAAACTGTTTTTT
CSSSFQGGANEKLFF
>TRBJ1-4|-|-|TRBV9|14
TGTGCCAGCAGCGTAGGGTCGGCAGGGGTTAAACTGTTTTTT
CASSVGSAGVKLFF
>TRBJ2-5|-|-|TRBV9|15
TGTGCCAGCAGCGTTTTCCCAGGGCTCCAAGAGACCCAGTACTTC
CASSVFPGLQETQYF
>TRBJ1-2|-|-|TRBV12-5|14
TGTGCTAGTGGTTTAGGTAGCCAGCTTTATGGCTACACCTTC
CASGLGSQLYGYTF
>TRBJ1-4|-|-|TRBV10-3|16
TGTGCCATCAGTGCCTCTCCGGGGGGACGTAATGAAAAACTGTTTTTT
CAISASPGGRNEKLFF
>TRBJ1-1|-|-|TRBV28|15
TGTGCCAGCAGCCCCCCCCAAATGCCGGACACTGAAGCTTTCTTT
CASSPPQMPDTEAFF
>TRBJ2-2|-|few|TRBV6-5|12
TGTGCCAGCAGTTCACGGACCGGGGAGCTGTTTTTT
CASSSRTGELFF
>TRBJ2-7|TRBD2|-|TRBV19|13
TGTGCCAGCGGAACGGGACTAGTAGACGAGCAGTACTTC
CASGTGLVDEQYF
>TRBJ2-2|TRBD2|-|TRBV5-1|17
TGCGCCAGCAGCGGAGGGGCTAGCGGGGGGTTCACCGGGGAGCTGTTTTTT
CASSGGASGGFTGELFF
>TRBJ2-1|-|-|TRBV5-5|15
TGTGCCAGCAGCTTGCAGGGCCCTTCCTACAATGAGCAGTTCTTC
CASSLQGPSYNEQFF
>TRBJ2-7|TRBD1|-|TRBV7-9|15
TGTGCCAGCAGCTCCTTGACAGGGGTTCACTACGAGCAGTACTTC
CASSSLTGVHYEQYF